Listed below are T cell receptor beta chains from one sample, sequenced in a study of blood T cell repertoires in COVID-19. Repertoires were generated with immunoSEQ multiplex PCR, while TCRdb's copy carries only in-frame clones and drops some. The sample shows 150,000 or so clones, roughly 90% of them seen only once. Sample: peripheral blood. The receptors derive from a human donor in a cohort sampled during active COVID-19. CDR3s include the opening cysteine and the closing phenylalanine or tryptophan.

J gene,V gene,CDR3 protein
TRBJ2-1,TRBV6-5,CASSYSNGGNEQFF
TRBJ2-3,TRBV29-1,CSVRSLPPGSTDTQYF
TRBJ2-6,TRBV5-1,CASSFTGAGANVLTF
TRBJ2-5,TRBV10-3,CAISDLLAGEGETQYF
TRBJ2-3,TRBV7-8,CASARGGPTDTQYF
TRBJ2-3,TRBV9,CASKPGTEYDTDTQYF
TRBJ2-3,TRBV27,CATSRLAGTTDTQYF
TRBJ2-4,TRBV30,CAWSGRRDIQYF
TRBJ2-5,TRBV5-5,CASSPQGEETQYF
TRBJ2-1,TRBV7-3,CASSLSSGSPGNEQFF